The clone carrying this T cell receptor beta chain was seen only once. Its specificity is unknown. The entry originates in a study of cytomegalovirus exposure and HLA in healthy donors. Looking at the study overall: A later analysis reported the same platform for the 100 to 150 validation repertoires and the roughly 700 first-cohort repertoires. The study, taken as a whole, reports: It was reportedly the case that the classifier diagnosed cytomegalovirus status with high specificity and sensitivity.

This CDR3 is 15 amino acids long. Per germline, CDR1 LNHDA and CDR2 SQIVND (reference sequence). Losses at the gene ends were 5 bases for V and 0 bases for J; bases not matched to a gene: 3. Sequenced by immunoSEQ multiplex PCR; TCRdb stores in-frame clones only, minus some. Of 71,000 or so clones listed, approximately 93% are singletons. The donors were members of the roughly 120-subject validation cohort (separate from the roughly 670-subject first cohort). Sequenced input: PBMCs. This clonotype was sampled from a man between 18 and 29 years old in good health and CMV-seropositive. This chain connects TRBV19 to TRBJ2-3, with 9 bases fitting TRBD2. The chain's CDR3 is CASSLLAGSTDTQYF. The CDR3 nucleotides are TGTGCCAGTAGTCTGCTAGCGGGGAGCACAGATACGCAGTATTTT. Complete variable domain (other parts from reference TRBV19 and TRBJ2-3): DGGITQSPKYLFRKEGQNVTLSCEQNLNHDAMYWYRQDPGQGLRLIYYSQIVNDFQKGDIAEGYSVSREKKESFPLTVTSAQKNPTAFYLCASSLLAGSTDTQYFGPGTRLTVL.